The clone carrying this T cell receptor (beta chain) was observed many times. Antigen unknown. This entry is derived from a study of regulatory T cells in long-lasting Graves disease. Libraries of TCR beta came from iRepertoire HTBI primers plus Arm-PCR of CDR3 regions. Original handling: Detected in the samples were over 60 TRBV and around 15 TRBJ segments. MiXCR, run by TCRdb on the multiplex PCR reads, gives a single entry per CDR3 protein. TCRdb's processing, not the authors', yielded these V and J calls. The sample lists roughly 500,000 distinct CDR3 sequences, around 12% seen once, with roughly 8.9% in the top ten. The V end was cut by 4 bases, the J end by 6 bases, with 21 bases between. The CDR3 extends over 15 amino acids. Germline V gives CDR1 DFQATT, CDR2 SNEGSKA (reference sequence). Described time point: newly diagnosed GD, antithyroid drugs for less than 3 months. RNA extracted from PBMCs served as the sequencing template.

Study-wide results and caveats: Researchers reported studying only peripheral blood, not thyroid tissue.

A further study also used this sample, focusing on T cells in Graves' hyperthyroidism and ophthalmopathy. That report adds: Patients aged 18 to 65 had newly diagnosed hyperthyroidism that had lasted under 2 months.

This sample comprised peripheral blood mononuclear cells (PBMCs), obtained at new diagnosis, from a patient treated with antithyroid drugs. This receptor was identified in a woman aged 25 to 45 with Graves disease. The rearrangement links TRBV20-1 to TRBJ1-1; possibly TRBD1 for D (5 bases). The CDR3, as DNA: TGCAGTGCTAAGTCGGCAGGGCTCCTATACGCTGAAGCTTTCTTT. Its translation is CSAKSAGLLYAEAFF.